Presented here are 2 T cell receptor beta chains from one specimen sequenced in a study of glioma-infiltrating T cells. Amplification of TCR alpha and beta CDR3 regions from RNA used iRepertoire nested multiplex PCR. A single record per CDR3 protein comes from TCRdb applying MiXCR to the multiplex PCR reads. The table lists approximately 120,000 distinct CDR3 sequences, 20% to 25% of them singletons. Sequenced: glioma tissue, nonneoplastic brain tissue, or PBMCs (not recorded which). These receptors all stem from a human donor with low-grade glioma or glioblastoma, undergoing nonglioma brain surgery, or in good health (not recorded which).

There are a few counts of this clonotype. This chain uses TRBV4-1 with TRBJ2-2; 9 bases agree with TRBD2. Germline V CDR1 and CDR2: MGHRA, YSYEKL. There are 17 residues in the CDR3. V lost 1 base, J lost 6 bases, and 9 bases stayed unmatched. The CDR3 loop is CASSQVPGLATPGELFF. DNA for the CDR3: TGCGCCAGCAGCCAAGTCCCGGGACTAGCAACCCCCGGGGAGCTGTTTTTT.

The sample holds many counts of this clonotype. The chain has TRBV20-1 and TRBJ2-3; TRBD2 matches 8 bases. The CDR3 is 14 amino acids. Germline loops: CDR1 DFQATT, CDR2 SNEGSKA (reference sequence). V shed 6 bases, J shed 3 bases, and the junction held 8 bases outside the gene matches. CDR3 amino acids: CSASSGIGTDTQYF. CDR3 nucleotides: TGCAGTGCCAGTAGCGGGATCGGAACAGATACGCAGTATTTT.